These 6 T cell receptor beta chains came from one sample sequenced in a study of response to subunit inactivated influenza vaccine. MiXCR, run by TCRdb on the RT-PCR reads, gives a single entry per CDR3 protein. Of 650,000 to 700,000 distinct CDR3 sequences in the sample, 15% to 18% are singletons; the top ten hold more than 9%. The sequenced sample was PBMCs from blood, obtained approximately 13 days after vaccination. The origin of the receptors is a man aged 45 to 65 who received an inactivated influenza vaccine.

The CDR3 region is CASSLNPGTSTDTQYF. The CDR3 nucleotides are TGTGCCAGCAGCTTAAACCCCGGGACTAGCACAGATACGCAGTATTTT. V and J are TRBV7-3 and TRBJ2-3, with D maybe TRBD2 (6 bases). The germline CDR1 and CDR2 sequences are SGHTA and FQGTGA. This CDR3 has 16 amino acids. Deletions cut 1 base from V and 0 bases from J, with 11 bases between.

The chain links TRBV14 to TRBJ2-7; 12 nucleotides agree with TRBD2. The CDR3 covers 17 residues. Per the germline V gene, CDR1 is SGHDN and CDR2 is FVKESK. V shed 5 bases, J shed 3 bases, and the junction held 11 bases outside the gene matches. Here the CDR3 reads CASSSQFLAGGLYEQYF. In DNA form, the CDR3 reads TGTGCCAGCAGCTCTCAATTTCTAGCGGGAGGGCTCTACGAGCAGTACTTC.

This chain joins TRBV20-1 and TRBJ2-1; no firm D call. Germline V gives CDR1 DFQATT, CDR2 SNEGSKA (reference sequence). The CDR3 totals 10 residues. Trimming left V 6 bases short and J 5 bases short, with 5 bases between. The CDR3 nucleotides read TGCAGTGCCACAGACAATGAGCAGTTCTTC. Encoded protein: CSATDNEQFF.

This sequence joins TRBV7-2 and TRBJ1-4; 8 nucleotides agree with TRBD1. The CDR3 has 15 amino acids. V dropped 3 bases and J dropped 5; count of bases not matched to a gene: 5. CDR1 is SGHTA and CDR2 is FQGNSA in the germline V gene. The CDR3 here is CASSFAQGANEKLFF. CDR3 bases: TGTGCCAGCAGCTTTGCCCAGGGGGCAAATGAAAAACTGTTTTTT.

This clonotype was seen only a few times. The CDR3 DNA reads as TGCGCCAGCAGCTTGGGCCCCAAGGCGGGGGGGCTGGAGACCCAGTACTTC. Amino acids: CASSLGPKAGGLETQYF. The chain is built from TRBV5-1 and TRBJ2-5; 9 bases match TRBD2. The CDR3 is 17 amino acids. CDR1 SGHRS and CDR2 YFSETQ come from the germline V gene. Losses at the gene ends were 0 bases for V and 5 bases for J; bases not matched to a gene: 11.

This clonotype was counted at least ten times. J is TRBJ2-7 and V is TRBV20-1; D is perhaps TRBD1 (5 bases). The CDR3 is 15 amino acids. Trimming took 3 bases from V and 1 from J, leaving 16 bases between them. In germline, CDR1 is DFQATT, CDR2 SNEGSKA (reference sequence). CDR3: CSARGRQPRSYEQYF. The CDR3 DNA reads as TGCAGTGCTAGGGGCCGACAGCCTCGTTCCTACGAGCAGTACTTC.